This T cell receptor beta chain was identified during a study of OX40 agonist ivuxolimab in advanced cancers. Repertoires were generated with immunoSEQ multiplex PCR, while TCRdb's copy carries only in-frame clones and drops some. In the table there are about 80,000 clones, roughly 80% of which are singletons. The CDR3 sequence is 17 residues long. Germline trimming cut 5 bases from V and 1 base from J; bases unmatched to any gene: 10. The germline V gene encodes CDR1 SGHTA and CDR2 FQGNSA. Sequencing used CD4+ or CD8+ T cells sorted from blood, obtained in a trial of the OX40 agonist ivuxolimab. This rearrangement joins TRBV7-2 to TRBJ2-1; 8 nucleotides agree with TRBD2. This receptor was obtained from an adult with an advanced solid tumor such as melanoma, head and neck, liver or kidney cancer. CDR3 sequence: CASSPALAGKSYNEQFF. In nucleotides, the CDR3 is TGTGCCAGCAGCCCTGCTTTAGCGGGGAAATCCTACAATGAGCAGTTCTTC.